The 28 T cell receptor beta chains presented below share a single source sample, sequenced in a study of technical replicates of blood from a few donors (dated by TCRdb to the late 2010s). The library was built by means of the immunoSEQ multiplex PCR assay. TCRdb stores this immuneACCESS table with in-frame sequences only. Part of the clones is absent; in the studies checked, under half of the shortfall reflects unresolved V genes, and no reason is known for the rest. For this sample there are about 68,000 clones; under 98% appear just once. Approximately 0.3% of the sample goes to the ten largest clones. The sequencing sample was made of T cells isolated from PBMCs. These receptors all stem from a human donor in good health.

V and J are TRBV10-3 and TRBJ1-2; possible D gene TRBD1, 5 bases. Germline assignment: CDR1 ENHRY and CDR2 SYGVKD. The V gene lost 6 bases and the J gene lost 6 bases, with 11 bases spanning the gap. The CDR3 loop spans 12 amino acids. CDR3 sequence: CAISDDSNGYTF. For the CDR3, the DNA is TGTGCCATCAGCGACGACAGCAATGGCTACACCTTC.

CDR3 residues: CASSFYRQETQYF. CDR3 nucleotides: TGCGCCAGCAGCTTTTACAGACAAGAGACCCAGTACTTC. The V gene is TRBV5-1, the J gene TRBJ2-5; D not resolved. This CDR3 region has 13 residues. Trimming removed 2 bases at V and 2 bases at J, with 7 bases between. Looked up from germline, CDR1 is SGHRS and CDR2 is YFSETQ.

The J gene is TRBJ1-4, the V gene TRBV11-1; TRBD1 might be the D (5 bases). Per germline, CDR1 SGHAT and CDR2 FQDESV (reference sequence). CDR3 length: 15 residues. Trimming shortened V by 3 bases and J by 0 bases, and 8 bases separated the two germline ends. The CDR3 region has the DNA TGTGCCAGCAGCTTTCGGACACCAACTAATGAAAAACTGTTTTTT. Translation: CASSFRTPTNEKLFF.

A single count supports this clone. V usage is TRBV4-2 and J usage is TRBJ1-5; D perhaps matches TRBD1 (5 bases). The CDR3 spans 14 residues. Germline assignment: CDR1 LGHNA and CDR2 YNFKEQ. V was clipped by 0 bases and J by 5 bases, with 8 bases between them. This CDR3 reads CASSQDRVDQPQHF. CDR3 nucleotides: TGTGCCAGCAGCCAAGACAGGGTTGATCAGCCCCAGCATTTT.

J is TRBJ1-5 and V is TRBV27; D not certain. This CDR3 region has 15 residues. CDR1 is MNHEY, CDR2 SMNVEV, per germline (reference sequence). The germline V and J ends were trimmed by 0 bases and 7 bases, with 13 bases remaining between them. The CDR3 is CASSLSRGSGQPQHF. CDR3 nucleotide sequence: TGTGCCAGCAGTTTATCGAGAGGGTCGGGCCAGCCCCAGCATTTT.

CDR3 sequence: CASSDGGNQPQHF. DNA for the CDR3: TGTGCCAGCAGTGATGGAGGTAATCAGCCCCAGCATTTT. The J gene is TRBJ1-5, the V gene TRBV2; the D is unclear. This CDR3 spans 13 amino acids. Germline V gene sequence: CDR1 SNHLY, CDR2 FYNNEI. V lost 3 bases, J lost 4 bases, and 7 bases lay in between.

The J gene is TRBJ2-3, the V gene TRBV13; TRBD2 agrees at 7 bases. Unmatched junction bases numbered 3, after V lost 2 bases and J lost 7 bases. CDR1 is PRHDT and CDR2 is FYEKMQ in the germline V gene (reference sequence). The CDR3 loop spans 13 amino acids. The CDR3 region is CASSLTSAYTQYF. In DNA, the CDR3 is TGTGCCAGCAGCTTAACTAGCGCCTATACGCAGTATTTT.

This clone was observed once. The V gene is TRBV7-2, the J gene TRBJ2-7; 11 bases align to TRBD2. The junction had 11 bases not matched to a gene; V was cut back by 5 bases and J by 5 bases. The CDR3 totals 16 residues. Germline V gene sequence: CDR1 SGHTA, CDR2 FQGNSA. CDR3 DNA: TGTGCCAGCAGCCTCCTCACTAGCGGGAGTAGAAACGAGCAGTACTTC. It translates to CASSLLTSGSRNEQYF.

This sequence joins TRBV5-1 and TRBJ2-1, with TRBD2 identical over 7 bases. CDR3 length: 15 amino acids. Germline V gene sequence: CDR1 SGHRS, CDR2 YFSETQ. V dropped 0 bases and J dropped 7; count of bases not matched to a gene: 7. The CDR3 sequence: CASSLGVRRENEQFF. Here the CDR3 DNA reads TGCGCCAGCAGCTTGGGGGTACGGCGGGAGAATGAGCAGTTCTTC. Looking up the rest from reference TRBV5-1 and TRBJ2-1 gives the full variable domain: KAGVTQTPRYLIKTRGQQVTLSCSPISGHRSVSWYQQTPGQGLQFLFEYFSETQRNKGNFPGRFSGRQFSNSRSEMNVSTLELGDSALYLCASSLGVRRENEQFFGPGTRLTVL.

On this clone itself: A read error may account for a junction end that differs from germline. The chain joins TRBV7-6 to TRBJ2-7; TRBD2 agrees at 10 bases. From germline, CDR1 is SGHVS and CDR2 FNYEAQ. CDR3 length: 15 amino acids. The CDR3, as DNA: TGTGCCAGCAGCCAAGCGGGAGGGTTCTCCCACGAGCAGTACTTC. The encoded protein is CASSQAGGFSHEQYF.

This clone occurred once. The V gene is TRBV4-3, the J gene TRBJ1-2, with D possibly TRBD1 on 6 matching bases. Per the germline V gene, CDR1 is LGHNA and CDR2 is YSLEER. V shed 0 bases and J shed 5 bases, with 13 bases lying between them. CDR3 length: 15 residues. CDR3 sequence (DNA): TGCGCCAGCAGCCAAGATGGAACGGACAGATATGGCTACACCTTC. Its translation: CASSQDGTDRYGYTF.

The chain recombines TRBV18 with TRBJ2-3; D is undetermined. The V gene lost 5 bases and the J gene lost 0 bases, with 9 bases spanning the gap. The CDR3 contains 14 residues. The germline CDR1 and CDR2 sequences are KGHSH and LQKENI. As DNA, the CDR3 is TGTGCCAGCTCATCAGCGAGGAGCACAGATACGCAGTATTTT. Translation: CASSSARSTDTQYF.

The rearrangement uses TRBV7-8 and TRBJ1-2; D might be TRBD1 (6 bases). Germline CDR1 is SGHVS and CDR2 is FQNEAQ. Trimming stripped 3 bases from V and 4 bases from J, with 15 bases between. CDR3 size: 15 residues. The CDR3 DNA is TGTGCCAGCAGCTTGTCGGCGGGGGCGGTCTATGGCTACACCTTC. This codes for CASSLSAGAVYGYTF.

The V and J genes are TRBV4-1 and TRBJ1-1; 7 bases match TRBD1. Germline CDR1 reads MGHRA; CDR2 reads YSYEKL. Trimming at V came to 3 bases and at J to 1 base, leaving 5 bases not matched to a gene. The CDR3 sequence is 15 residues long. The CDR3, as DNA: TGCGCCAGCAGCCAGATTGACAGGGCGAACACTGAAGCTTTCTTT. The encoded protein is CASSQIDRANTEAFF.

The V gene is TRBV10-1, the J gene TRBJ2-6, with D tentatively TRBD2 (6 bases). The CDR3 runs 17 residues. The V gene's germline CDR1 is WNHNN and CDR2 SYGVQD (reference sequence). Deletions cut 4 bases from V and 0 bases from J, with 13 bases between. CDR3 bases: TGCGCCAGCAGTGCGTCGGGACTTCTCTCTGGGGCCAACGTCCTGACTTTC. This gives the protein CASSASGLLSGANVLTF.

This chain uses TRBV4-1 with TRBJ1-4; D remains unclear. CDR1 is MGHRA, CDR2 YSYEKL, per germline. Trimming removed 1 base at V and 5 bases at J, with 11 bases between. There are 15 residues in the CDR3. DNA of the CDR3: TGCGCCAGCAGCCAAGTGTGGTCCACAAATGAAAAACTGTTTTTT. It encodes CASSQVWSTNEKLFF.

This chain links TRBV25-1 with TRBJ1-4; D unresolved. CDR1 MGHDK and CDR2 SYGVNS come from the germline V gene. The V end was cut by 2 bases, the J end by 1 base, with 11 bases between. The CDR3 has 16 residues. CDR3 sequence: CASSEAGVGTNEKLFF. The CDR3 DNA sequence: TGTGCCAGCAGTGAAGCGGGAGTTGGAACTAATGAAAAACTGTTTTTT.

The CDR3 DNA reads as TGTGCCAGTACTTTTCAGGGGGAAACTGAAGCTTTCTTT. Its translation is CASTFQGETEAFF. The chain combines TRBV19 with TRBJ1-1; 7 bases fit TRBD1. Germline assignment: CDR1 LNHDA and CDR2 SQIVND (reference sequence). The CDR3 length is 13 residues. Trimming cost V 7 bases and J 5 bases; bases outside gene matches: 7.

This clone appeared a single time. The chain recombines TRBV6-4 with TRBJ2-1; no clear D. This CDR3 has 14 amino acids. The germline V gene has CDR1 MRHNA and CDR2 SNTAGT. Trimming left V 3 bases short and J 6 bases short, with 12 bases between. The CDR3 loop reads CASSEGPEVNEQFF. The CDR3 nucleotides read TGTGCCAGCAGTGAAGGCCCCGAGGTCAATGAGCAGTTCTTC.

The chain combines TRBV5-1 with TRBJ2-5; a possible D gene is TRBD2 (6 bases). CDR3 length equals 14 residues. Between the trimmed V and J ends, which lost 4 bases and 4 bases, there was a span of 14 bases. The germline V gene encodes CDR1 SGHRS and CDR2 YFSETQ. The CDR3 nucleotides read TGCGCCAGCAGCGTGACTAGGACGCGAGAGACCCAGTACTTC. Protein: CASSVTRTRETQYF.

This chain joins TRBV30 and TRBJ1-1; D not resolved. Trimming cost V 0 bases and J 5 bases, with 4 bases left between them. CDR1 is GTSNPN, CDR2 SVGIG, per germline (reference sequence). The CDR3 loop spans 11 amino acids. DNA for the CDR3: TGTGCCTGGAGTGTACTTACTGAAGCTTTCTTT. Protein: CAWSVLTEAFF.

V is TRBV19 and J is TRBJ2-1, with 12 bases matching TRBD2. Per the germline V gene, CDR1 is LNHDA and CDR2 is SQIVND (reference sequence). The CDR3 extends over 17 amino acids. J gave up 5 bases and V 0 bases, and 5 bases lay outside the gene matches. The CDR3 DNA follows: TGTGCCAGTAGTATAGATCTAGCGGGAGGGATAAACAATGAGCAGTTCTTC. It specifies CASSIDLAGGINNEQFF.

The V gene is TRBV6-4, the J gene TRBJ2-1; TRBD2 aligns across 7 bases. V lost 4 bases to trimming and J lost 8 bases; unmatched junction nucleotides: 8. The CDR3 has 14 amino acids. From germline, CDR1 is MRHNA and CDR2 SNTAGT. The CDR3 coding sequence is TGTGCCAGCAGTGCCCGACTAGCCTCGGATGAGCAGTTCTTC. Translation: CASSARLASDEQFF.

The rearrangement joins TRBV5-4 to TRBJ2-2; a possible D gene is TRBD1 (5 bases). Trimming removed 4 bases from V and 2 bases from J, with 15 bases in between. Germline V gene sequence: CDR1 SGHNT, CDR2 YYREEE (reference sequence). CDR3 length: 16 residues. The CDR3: CASSRSSGYNTGELFF. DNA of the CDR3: TGTGCCAGCAGCCGTTCATCAGGGTATAACACCGGGGAGCTGTTTTTT.

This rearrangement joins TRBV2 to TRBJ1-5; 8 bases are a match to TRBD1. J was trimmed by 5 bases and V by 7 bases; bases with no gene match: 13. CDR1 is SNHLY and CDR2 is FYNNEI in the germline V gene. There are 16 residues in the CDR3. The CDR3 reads CASTQGALGIHQPQHF. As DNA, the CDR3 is TGTGCCAGCACCCAGGGGGCTCTTGGGATTCATCAGCCCCAGCATTTT. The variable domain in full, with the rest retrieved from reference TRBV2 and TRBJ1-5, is EPEVTQTPSHQVTQMGQEVILRCVPISNHLYFYWYRQILGQKVEFLVSFYNNEISEKSEIFDDQFSVERPDGSNFTLKIRSTKLEDSAMYFCASTQGALGIHQPQHFGDGTRLSIL.

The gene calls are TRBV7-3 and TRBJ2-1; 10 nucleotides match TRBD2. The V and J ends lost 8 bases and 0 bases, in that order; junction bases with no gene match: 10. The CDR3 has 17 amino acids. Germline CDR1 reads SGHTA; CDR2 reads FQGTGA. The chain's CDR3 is CASQKGASGSSYNEQFF. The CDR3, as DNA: TGTGCCAGCCAAAAAGGGGCTAGCGGGAGCTCCTACAATGAGCAGTTCTTC.

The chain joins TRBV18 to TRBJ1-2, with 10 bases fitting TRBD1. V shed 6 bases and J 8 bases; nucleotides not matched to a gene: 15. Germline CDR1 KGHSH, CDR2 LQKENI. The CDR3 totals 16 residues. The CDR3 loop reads CASSPPTDRGRGGYTF. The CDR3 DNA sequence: TGTGCCAGCTCTCCTCCGACTGACAGGGGGCGCGGAGGCTACACCTTC.

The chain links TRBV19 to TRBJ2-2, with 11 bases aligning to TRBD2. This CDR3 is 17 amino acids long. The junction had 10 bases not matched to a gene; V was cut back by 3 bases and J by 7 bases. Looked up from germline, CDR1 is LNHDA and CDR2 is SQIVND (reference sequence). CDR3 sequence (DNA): TGTGCCAGTAGTATTCTTTGGGCTAGCGGGAGGATCGGGGAGCTGTTTTTT. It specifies CASSILWASGRIGELFF.